Here is one T cell receptor (beta chain) with its context. The CDR3 is 15 residues long. Germline CDR1 is SQVTM and CDR2 is ANQGSEA. V lost 7 bases, J lost 1 base, and 19 bases lay in between. As originally analysed: Cell counts per sample came from amplifying reference gene primers. Data came from immunoSEQ multiplex PCR; TCRdb stores just in-frame clones and leaves some out. D and trimming come from the DNA, and the V and J calls and clone size come from that table. The table shows 250,000 or so clones, with approximately 86% occurring only once. The sample comes from a study of blood T cell repertoires in COVID-19.

This receptor was identified in a woman in her 30s with acute or convalescent COVID-19. V and J are TRBV29-1 and TRBJ2-5; perhaps TRBD2 as D (5 bases). The sequencing sample was made of peripheral blood. The CDR3 sequence: CSGKTTVSLQETQYF. CDR3 in DNA: TGCAGCGGAAAGACTACCGTCTCCCTCCAAGAGACCCAGTACTTC.